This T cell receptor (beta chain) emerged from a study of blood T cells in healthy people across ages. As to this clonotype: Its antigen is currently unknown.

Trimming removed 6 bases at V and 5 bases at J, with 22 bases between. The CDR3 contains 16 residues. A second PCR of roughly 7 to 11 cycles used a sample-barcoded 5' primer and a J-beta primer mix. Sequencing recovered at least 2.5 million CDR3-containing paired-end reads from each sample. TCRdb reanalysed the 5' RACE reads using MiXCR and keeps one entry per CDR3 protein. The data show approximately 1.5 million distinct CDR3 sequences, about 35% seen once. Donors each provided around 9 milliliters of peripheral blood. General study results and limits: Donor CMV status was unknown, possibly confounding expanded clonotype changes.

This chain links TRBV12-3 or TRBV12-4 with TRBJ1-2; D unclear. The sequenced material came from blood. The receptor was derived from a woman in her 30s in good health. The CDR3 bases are TGTGCCAGCAGCCACCGGATGACGGGGTTTCAGTATGGCTACACCTTC. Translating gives CASSHRMTGFQYGYTF.